The 14 T cell receptor beta chains below were found in one sample sequenced in a study of blood T cells in healthy people across ages. For the second PCR, which ran for 7 to 11 cycles, a sample-barcoded 5' primer and a J-beta primer mix were used. TCRdb passed the 5' RACE reads through MiXCR, listing each CDR3 protein once. The table lists approximately 820,000 distinct CDR3 sequences, approximately 44% of them singletons, with about a fifth in the top ten. The sequencing input was blood. These receptor sequences come from a man in his sixties in good health.

In the case of this clonotype: Because the CDR3 is missing its conserved closing phenylalanine or tryptophan, this is likely a read error. The rearrangement joins TRBV12-3 or TRBV12-4 to TRBJ2-3; 7 positions agree with TRBD1. The CDR3 runs 18 residues. In nucleotides, the CDR3 is TGTGCCAGCAGTTCCTACCCCGATGGCAGGGGGAGAGCAGATGCGCAGTATTCT. It codes for CASSSYPDGRGRADAQYS.

In its sample, this clonotype was seen once. The J gene is TRBJ2-4, the V gene TRBV5-6; D possibly corresponds to TRBD1 (6 bases). The germline V and J ends were trimmed by 4 bases and 13 bases, with 21 bases remaining between them. Germline CDR1 is SGHDT and CDR2 is YYEEEE. The CDR3 loop spans 14 amino acids. Written as DNA, the CDR3 is TGTGCCAGCAGCGGCGCGACAGGATCTTGGGAGCAGTACTTC. It specifies CASSGATGSWEQYF.

This chain joins TRBV2 and TRBJ1-2, with D perhaps matching TRBD1 (5 bases). V lost 6 bases to trimming and J lost 2 bases, with 19 bases between them. The CDR3 runs 16 residues. The germline V gene encodes CDR1 SNHLY and CDR2 FYNNEI. The CDR3 here is CASSWARDGVNYGYTF. The CDR3 DNA reads as TGTGCCAGCAGCTGGGCCAGGGACGGAGTCAACTATGGCTACACCTTC.

This clonotype turned up a few times. The chain couples TRBV5-1 to TRBJ2-3; D unclear. Germline CDR1 is SGHRS and CDR2 is YFSETQ. The CDR3 extends over 12 amino acids. V was pared by 1 base and J by 6 bases, with 6 bases between. CDR3 DNA: TGCGCCAGCAGCTTGCAAGGGGATACGCAGTATTTT. Encoded protein: CASSLQGDTQYF.

This clonotype was seen once. The genes are TRBV9 and TRBJ1-5; no clear D gene. This CDR3 comprises 15 residues. Germline V gene sequence: CDR1 SGDLS, CDR2 YYNGEE. V shed 1 base and J shed 3 bases, with 11 bases lying between them. CDR3 sequence (DNA): TGTGCCAGCAGCGTAAGTGAGGGAATCAATCAGCCCCAGCATTTT. Its translation: CASSVSEGINQPQHF.

This clonotype has just a few counts. This rearrangement joins TRBV7-2 to TRBJ2-5; tentatively, D is TRBD2 (6 bases). Germline CDR1 SGHTA, CDR2 FQGNSA. The ends were cut back, 4 bases at V and 4 bases at J, with 13 bases in the middle. This CDR3 has 14 residues. The CDR3 DNA is TGTGCCAGCAGCTCGCCGCCCGGGGGAGAGACCCAGTACTTC. Translated: CASSSPPGGETQYF.

The V call is TRBV7-2, the J call TRBJ2-5; possibly TRBD2 for D (5 bases). CDR3 length: 15 amino acids. Germline V gene lookup returns CDR1 SGHTA and CDR2 FQGNSA. The V end was cut by 1 base, the J end by 2 bases, with 11 bases between. CDR3 in DNA: TGTGCCAGCAGCTTAGGGGCTGGCGGGCAAGAGACCCAGTACTTC. Translated: CASSLGAGGQETQYF.

The chain recombines TRBV11-2 with TRBJ2-7; 14 positions match TRBD2. Germline V CDR1 and CDR2: SGHAT, FQNNGV. CDR3 length: 17 amino acids. Trimming cost V 1 base and J 4 bases; bases outside gene matches: 6. The CDR3 sequence is CASSLGGLAGGSYEQYF. In nucleotides, the CDR3 is TGTGCCAGCAGCTTAGGAGGACTAGCGGGGGGTTCTTACGAGCAGTACTTC.

The V call is TRBV12-3 or TRBV12-4, the J call TRBJ2-1; D gene unclear. Trimming removed 1 base at V and 9 bases at J, with 10 bases between. The CDR3 loop spans 13 amino acids. The CDR3 DNA reads as TGTGCCAGCAGTTTAGTGGGCACCGGTGAGCAGTTCTTC. It encodes CASSLVGTGEQFF.

This chain joins TRBV6-5 and TRBJ2-5, with D unresolved. Germline assignment: CDR1 MNHEY and CDR2 SVGAGI. Trimming shortened V by 2 bases and J by 5 bases, and 3 bases separated the two germline ends. The CDR3 spans 11 residues. The CDR3 sequence: CASSYDETQYF. As DNA, the CDR3 is TGTGCCAGCAGTTACGATGAGACCCAGTACTTC.

This clonotype was observed a few times. The genes are TRBV7-2 and TRBJ2-5; 7 bases match TRBD1. The trim removed 1 base at V and 5 bases at J, leaving 10 bases unmatched. From germline, CDR1 is SGHTA and CDR2 FQGNSA. This CDR3 spans 16 amino acids. CDR3 in amino acids: CASSLVSLGGQETQYF. The CDR3 DNA reads as TGTGCCAGCAGCTTAGTATCTCTAGGGGGCCAGGAGACCCAGTACTTC.

The chain links TRBV7-8 to TRBJ2-5, with 8 bases identical to TRBD1. V dropped 8 bases and J dropped 5; count of bases not matched to a gene: 7. The CDR3 covers 13 residues. Per germline, CDR1 SGHVS and CDR2 FQNEAQ. CDR3 in amino acids: CASVRGRGETQYF. DNA for the CDR3: TGTGCCAGCGTCAGGGGGCGCGGGGAGACCCAGTACTTC.

The chain is built from TRBV6-1 and TRBJ2-1; a possible D gene is TRBD1 (7 bases). V was shortened by 3 bases and J by 4 bases, with 22 bases between the two germline ends. The germline gives CDR1 MNHNS, CDR2 SASEGT. This CDR3 region has 18 residues. The CDR3: CASSDGGTATGKYNEQFF. In nucleotides, the CDR3 is TGTGCCAGCAGTGATGGGGGGACAGCCACAGGAAAGTACAATGAGCAGTTCTTC.

This clonotype has more than one count but fewer than ten. The rearrangement joins TRBV10-2 to TRBJ2-1; D assignment may be TRBD1 or TRBD2 (5 bases each). The CDR3 sequence is 15 residues long. Germline values: CDR1 WSHSY, CDR2 SAAADI. With 0 bases removed from V and 7 bases from J, the gap between germline ends came to 13 bases. The CDR3 loop reads CASSESFGAGNEQFF. The CDR3 DNA reads as TGCGCCAGCAGTGAGTCGTTCGGGGCCGGGAATGAGCAGTTCTTC.